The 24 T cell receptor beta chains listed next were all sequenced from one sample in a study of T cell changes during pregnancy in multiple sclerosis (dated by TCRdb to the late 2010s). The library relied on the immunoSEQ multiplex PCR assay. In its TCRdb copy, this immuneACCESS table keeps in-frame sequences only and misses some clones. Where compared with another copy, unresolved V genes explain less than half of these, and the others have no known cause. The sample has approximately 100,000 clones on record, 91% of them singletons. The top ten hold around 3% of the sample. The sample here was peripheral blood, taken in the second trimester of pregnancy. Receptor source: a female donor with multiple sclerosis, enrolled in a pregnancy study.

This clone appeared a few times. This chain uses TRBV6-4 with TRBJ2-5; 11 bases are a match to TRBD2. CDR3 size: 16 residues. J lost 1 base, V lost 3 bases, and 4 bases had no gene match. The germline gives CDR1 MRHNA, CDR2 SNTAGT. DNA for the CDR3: TGTGCCAGCAGTGAAACGGGGACTAGCGGCCAAGAGACCCAGTACTTC. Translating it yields CASSETGTSGQETQYF.

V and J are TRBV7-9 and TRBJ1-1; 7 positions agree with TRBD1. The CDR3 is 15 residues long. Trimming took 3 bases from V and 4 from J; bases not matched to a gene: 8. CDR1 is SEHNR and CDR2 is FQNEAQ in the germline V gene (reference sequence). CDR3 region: CASSLLTGSGTEAFF. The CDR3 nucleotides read TGTGCCAGCAGCTTGCTGACAGGGTCGGGCACTGAAGCTTTCTTT.

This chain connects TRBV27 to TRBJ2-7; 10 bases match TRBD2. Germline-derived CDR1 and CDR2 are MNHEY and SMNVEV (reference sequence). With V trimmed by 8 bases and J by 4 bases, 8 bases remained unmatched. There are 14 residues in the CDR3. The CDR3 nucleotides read TGTGCCAGCTGGGCTAGCGGGAGTAAGTACGAGCAGTACTTC. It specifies CASWASGSKYEQYF.

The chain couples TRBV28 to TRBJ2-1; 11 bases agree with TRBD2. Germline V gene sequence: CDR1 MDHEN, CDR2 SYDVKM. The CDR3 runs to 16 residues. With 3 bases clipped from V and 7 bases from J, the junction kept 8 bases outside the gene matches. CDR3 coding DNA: TGTGCCAGCAGTTTGTTTAGCGGGAGGGATCGGAATGAGCAGTTCTTC. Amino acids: CASSLFSGRDRNEQFF.

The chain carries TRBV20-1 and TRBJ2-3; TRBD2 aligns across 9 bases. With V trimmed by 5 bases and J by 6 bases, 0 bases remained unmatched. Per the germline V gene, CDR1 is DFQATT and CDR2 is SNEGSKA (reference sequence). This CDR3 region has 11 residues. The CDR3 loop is CSAGLADTQYF. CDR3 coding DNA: TGCAGTGCTGGACTAGCGGATACGCAGTATTTT.

CDR3 coding DNA: TGTGCCACCAGCGGCGGGAGAGGGGGCAATGAGCAGTTCTTC. This translates into CATSGGRGGNEQFF. The chain employs TRBV15 and TRBJ2-1; D is perhaps TRBD2 (7 bases). V lost 5 bases to trimming and J lost 6 bases, with 14 bases between them. The CDR3 is 14 amino acids. Germline CDR1 is LNHNV and CDR2 is YYDKDF (reference sequence). The whole variable domain, remainder taken from reference TRBV15 and TRBJ2-1, is DAMVIQNPRYQVTQFGKPVTLSCSQTLNHNVMYWYQQKSSQAPKLLFHYYDKDFNNEADTPDNFQSRRPNTSFCFLDIRSPGLGDTAMYLCATSGGRGGNEQFFGPGTRLTVL.

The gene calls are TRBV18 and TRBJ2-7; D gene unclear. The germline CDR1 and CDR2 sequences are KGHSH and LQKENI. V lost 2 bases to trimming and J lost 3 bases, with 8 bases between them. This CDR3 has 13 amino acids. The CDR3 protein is CASSPTSRYEQYF. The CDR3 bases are TGTGCCAGCTCACCAACATCCCGCTACGAGCAGTACTTC.

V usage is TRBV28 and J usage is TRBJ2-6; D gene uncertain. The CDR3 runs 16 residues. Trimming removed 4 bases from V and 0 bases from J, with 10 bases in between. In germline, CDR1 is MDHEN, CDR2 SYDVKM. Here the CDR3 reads CASSSQRHSGANVLTF. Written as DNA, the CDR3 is TGTGCCAGCAGTTCTCAGCGCCACTCTGGGGCCAACGTCCTGACTTTC.

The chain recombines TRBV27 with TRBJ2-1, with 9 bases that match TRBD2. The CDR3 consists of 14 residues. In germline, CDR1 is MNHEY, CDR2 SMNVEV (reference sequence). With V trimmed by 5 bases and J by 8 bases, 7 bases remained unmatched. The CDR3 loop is CASSLPGTSYEQFF. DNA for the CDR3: TGTGCCAGCAGTCTCCCCGGGACTAGCTATGAGCAGTTCTTC.

The CDR3 protein is CASSKEGDGKVTYSNQPQHF. The CDR3 nucleotides are TGTGCCAGCAGCAAAGAAGGCGACGGCAAAGTGACATATAGCAATCAGCCCCAGCATTTT. The chain has TRBV21-1 and TRBJ1-5; the table's TRBD1 call for D was not verified on the DNA. TRBV21-1 is designated a pseudogene. This CDR3 is built from 20 residues.

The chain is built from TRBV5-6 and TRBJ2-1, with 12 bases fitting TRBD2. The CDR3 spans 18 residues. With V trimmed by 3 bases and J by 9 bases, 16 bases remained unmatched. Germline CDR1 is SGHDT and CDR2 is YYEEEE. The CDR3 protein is CASSSPTSGSPLGGEQFF. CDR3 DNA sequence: TGTGCCAGCAGCTCACCGACTAGCGGGAGCCCCTTGGGAGGTGAGCAGTTCTTC.

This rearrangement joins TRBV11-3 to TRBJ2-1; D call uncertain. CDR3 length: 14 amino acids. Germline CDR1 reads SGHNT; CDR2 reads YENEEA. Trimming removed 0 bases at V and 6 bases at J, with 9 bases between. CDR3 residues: CASSLEGDFNEQFF. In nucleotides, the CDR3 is TGTGCCAGCAGCTTAGAGGGCGATTTCAATGAGCAGTTCTTC.

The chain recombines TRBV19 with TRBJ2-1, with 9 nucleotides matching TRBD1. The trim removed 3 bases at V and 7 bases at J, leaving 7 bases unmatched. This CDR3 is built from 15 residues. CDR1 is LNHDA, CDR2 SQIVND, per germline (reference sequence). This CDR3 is CASSITDRGINEQFF. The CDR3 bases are TGTGCCAGTAGTATTACGGACAGGGGTATTAATGAGCAGTTCTTC.

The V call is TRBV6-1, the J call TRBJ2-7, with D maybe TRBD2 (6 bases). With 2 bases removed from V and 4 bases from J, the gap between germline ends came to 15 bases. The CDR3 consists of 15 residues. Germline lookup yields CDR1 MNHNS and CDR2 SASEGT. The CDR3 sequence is CASSEIAWRDYEQYF. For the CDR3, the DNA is TGTGCCAGCAGTGAAATCGCGTGGCGGGATTACGAGCAGTACTTC.

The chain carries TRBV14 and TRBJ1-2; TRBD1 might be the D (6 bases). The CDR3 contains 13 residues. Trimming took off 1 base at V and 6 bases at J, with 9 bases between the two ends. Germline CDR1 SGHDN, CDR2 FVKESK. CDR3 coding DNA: TGTGCCAGCAGCCAAGTCAGGGGAGATGGCTACACCTTC. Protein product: CASSQVRGDGYTF.

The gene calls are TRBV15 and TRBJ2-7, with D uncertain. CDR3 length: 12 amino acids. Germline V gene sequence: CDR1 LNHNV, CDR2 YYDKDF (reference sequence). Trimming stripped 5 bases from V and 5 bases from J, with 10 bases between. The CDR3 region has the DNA TGTGCCACCAGCTGGCGAGGTAACGAGCAGTACTTC. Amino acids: CATSWRGNEQYF. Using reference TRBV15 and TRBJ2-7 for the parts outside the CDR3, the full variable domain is DAMVIQNPRYQVTQFGKPVTLSCSQTLNHNVMYWYQQKSSQAPKLLFHYYDKDFNNEADTPDNFQSRRPNTSFCFLDIRSPGLGDTAMYLCATSWRGNEQYFGPGTRLTVT.

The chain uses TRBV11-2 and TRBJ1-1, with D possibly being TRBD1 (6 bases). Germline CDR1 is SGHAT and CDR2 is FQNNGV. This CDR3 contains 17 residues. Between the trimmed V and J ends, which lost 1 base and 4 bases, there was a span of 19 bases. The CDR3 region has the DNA TGTGCCAGCAGCTTAGCCGCGGGGGGGGCCTGGGGCACTGAAGCTTTCTTT. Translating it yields CASSLAAGGAWGTEAFF.

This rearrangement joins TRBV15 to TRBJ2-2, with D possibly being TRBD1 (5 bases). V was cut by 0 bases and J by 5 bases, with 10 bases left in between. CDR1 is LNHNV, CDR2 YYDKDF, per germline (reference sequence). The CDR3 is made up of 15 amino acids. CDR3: CATSRDAGRTGELFF. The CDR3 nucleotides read TGTGCCACCAGCAGAGATGCAGGGCGGACCGGGGAGCTGTTTTTT.

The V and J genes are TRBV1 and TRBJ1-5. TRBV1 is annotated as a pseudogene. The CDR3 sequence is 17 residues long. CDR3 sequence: CTSSQDFHPAGNQPQHF. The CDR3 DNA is TGCACCAGCAGCCAAGACTTCCACCCCGCGGGCAATCAGCCCCAGCATTTT.

The CDR3 DNA follows: TGTGCCAGCAGGGACAGCCGGGTAGAAGCTTTCTTT. Its translation is CASRDSRVEAFF. The chain recombines TRBV21-1 with TRBJ1-1; the tabulated D call, TRBD1, remains unverified against the DNA. TRBV21-1 is classified as a pseudogene. The CDR3 is made up of 12 amino acids.

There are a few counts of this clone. As DNA, the CDR3 is TGCAGCGTTGCTTCGAGCGGGAGGGGCCCAGATACGCAGTATTTT. This encodes CSVASSGRGPDTQYF. V usage is TRBV29-1 and J usage is TRBJ2-3, with TRBD2 matching 10 bases. The CDR3 is made up of 15 amino acids. Germline V CDR1 and CDR2: SQVTM, ANQGSEA. J was trimmed by 4 bases and V by 4 bases; bases with no gene match: 8.

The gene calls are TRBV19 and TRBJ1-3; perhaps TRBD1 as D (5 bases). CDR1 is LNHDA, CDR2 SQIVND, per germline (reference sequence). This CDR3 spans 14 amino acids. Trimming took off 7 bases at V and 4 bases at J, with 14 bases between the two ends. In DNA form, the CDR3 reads TGTGCCAGTAATTACGGGGGAGGAGGAAACACCATATATTTT. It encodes CASNYGGGGNTIYF.

The CDR3 sequence: CASQGHRSGKDARETQYF. In nucleotides, the CDR3 is TGTGCCAGTCAGGGGCACAGAAGCGGGAAAGACGCCCGAGAGACCCAGTACTTC. V is TRBV25-1 and J is TRBJ2-5, with a weak D call TRBD2 (7 bases). Trimming shortened V by 9 bases and J by 4 bases, and 30 bases separated the two germline ends. Germline V lookup: CDR1 MGHDK, CDR2 SYGVNS. This CDR3 contains 18 residues. Complete variable domain (other parts from reference TRBV25-1 and TRBJ2-5): EADIYQTPRYLVIGTGKKITLECSQTMGHDKMYWYQQDPGMELHLIHYSYGVNSTEKGDLSSESTVSRIRTEHFPLTLESARPSHTSQYLCASQGHRSGKDARETQYFGPGTRLLVL.

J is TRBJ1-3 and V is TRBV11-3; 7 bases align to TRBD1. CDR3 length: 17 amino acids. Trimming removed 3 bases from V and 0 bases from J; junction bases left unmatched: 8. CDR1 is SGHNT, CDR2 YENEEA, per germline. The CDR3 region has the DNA TGTGCCAGCAGCTTTCGACTGGGACAGCTCTCTGGAAACACCATATATTTT. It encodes CASSFRLGQLSGNTIYF.